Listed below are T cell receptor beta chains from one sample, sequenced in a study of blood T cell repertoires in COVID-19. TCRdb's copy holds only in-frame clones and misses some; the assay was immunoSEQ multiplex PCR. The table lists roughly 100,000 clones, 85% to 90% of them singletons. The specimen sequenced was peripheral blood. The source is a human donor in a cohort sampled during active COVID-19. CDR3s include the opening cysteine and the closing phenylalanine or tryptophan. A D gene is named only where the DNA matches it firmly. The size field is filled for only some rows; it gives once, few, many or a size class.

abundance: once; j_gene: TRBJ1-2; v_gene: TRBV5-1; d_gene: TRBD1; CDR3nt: TGCGCCAGCAGCTTGGATAGGACAGGGGATCGCGTCATTTCCTTC; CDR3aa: CASSLDRTGDRVISF
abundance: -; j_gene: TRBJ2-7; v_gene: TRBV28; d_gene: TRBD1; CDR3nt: TGTGCCAGCAGTCTTCCCGGGACAGGGGTCGAGCAGTACTTC; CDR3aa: CASSLPGTGVEQYF
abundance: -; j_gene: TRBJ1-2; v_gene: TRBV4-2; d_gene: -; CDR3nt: TGTGCCAGCAGCCAAGATCATTCAGGGTTAGTCGGCTACACCTTC; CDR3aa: CASSQDHSGLVGYTF
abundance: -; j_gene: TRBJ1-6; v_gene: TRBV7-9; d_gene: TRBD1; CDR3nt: TGTGCCAGCAGCGAGGGACAGTTCAATTCACCCCTCCACTTT; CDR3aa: CASSEGQFNSPLHF
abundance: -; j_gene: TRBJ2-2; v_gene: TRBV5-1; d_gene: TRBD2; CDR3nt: TGCGCCAGCAACAACTTATTTAGCGGGACCGGGGAGCTGTTTTTT; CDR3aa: CASNNLFSGTGELFF
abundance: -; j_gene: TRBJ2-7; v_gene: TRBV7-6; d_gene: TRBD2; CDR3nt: TGTGCCAGCAGCCTACCAGCCCCTGGGGGGGTGGCCCCCTACGAGCAGTACTTC; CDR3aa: CASSLPAPGGVAPYEQYF
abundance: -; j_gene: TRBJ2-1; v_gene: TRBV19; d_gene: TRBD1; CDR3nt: TGTGCCAGTAGTATCGGACAGGGTGGGTTCTTACAATATGAGCAGTTCTTC; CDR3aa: CASSIGQGGFLQYEQFF
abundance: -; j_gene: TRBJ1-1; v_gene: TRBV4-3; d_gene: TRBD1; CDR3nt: TGCGCCAGCAGCCATTCGGGACAGAAGAACACTGAAGCTTTCTTT; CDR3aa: CASSHSGQKNTEAFF
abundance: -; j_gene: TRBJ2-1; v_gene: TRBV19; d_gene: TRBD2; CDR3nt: TGTGCCAGTACCATAGCGGGGGGGCTAGGGGAGCAGTTCTTC; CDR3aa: CASTIAGGLGEQFF
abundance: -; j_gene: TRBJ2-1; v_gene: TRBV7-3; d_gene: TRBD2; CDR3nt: TGTGCCAGCAGCTTCGGGGGGGCCCCAAATGAGCAGTTCTTC; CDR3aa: CASSFGGAPNEQFF
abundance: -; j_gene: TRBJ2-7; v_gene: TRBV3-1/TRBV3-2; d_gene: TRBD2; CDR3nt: TGTGCCAGCAGCCAAGACTCTAGCGGGATCTACGAGCAGTACTTC; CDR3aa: CASSQDSSGIYEQYF
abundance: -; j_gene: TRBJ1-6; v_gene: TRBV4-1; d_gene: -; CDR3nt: TGCGCCAGCAGCCAAGATCACAGTTTGAGTCCCCTCCACTTT; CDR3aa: CASSQDHSLSPLHF